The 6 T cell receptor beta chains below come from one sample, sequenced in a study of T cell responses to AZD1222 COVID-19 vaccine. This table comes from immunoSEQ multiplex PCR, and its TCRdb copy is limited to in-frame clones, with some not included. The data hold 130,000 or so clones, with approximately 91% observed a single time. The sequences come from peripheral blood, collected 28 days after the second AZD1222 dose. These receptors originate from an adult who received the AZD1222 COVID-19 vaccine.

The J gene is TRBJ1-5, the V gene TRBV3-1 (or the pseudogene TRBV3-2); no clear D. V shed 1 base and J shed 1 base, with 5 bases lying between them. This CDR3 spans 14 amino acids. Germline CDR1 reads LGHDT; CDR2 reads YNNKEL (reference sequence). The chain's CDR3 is CASSQGQSNQPQHF. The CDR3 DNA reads TGTGCCAGCAGCCAAGGTCAAAGCAATCAGCCCCAGCATTTT.

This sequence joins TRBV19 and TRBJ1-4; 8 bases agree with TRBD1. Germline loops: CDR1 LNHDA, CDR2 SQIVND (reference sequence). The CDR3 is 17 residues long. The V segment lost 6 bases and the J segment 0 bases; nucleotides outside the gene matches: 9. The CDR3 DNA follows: TGTGCCAGTAGGGGACAGGTCGCGGGATCAACTAATGAAAAACTGTTTTTT. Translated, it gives CASRGQVAGSTNEKLFF.

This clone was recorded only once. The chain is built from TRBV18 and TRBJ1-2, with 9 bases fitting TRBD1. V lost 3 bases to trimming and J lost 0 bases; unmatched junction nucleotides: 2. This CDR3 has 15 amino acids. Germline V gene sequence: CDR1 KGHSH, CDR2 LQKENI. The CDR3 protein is CASSPRTGANYGYTF. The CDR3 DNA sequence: TGTGCCAGCTCACCGCGGACAGGGGCTAACTATGGCTACACCTTC.

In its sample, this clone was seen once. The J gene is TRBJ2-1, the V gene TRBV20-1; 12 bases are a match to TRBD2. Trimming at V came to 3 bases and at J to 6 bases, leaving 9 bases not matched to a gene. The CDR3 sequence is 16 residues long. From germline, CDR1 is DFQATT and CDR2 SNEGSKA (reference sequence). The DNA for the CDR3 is TGCAGTGCTAGTTCTAGACTAGCGGGAGAGCTCAATGAGCAGTTCTTC. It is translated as CSASSRLAGELNEQFF.

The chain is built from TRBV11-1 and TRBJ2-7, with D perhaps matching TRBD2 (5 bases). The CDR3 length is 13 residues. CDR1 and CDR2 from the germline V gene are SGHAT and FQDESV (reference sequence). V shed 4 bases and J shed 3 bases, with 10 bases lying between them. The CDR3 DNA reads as TGTGCCAGCAGCTCCTCGGAGGTCTACGAGCAGTACTTC. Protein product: CASSSSEVYEQYF.

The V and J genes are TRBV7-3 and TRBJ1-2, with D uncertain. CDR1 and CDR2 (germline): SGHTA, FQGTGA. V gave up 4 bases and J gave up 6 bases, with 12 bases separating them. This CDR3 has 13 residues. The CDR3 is CASSSRAGDGYTF. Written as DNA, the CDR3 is TGTGCCAGCAGCTCCCGGGCAGGTGATGGCTACACCTTC.